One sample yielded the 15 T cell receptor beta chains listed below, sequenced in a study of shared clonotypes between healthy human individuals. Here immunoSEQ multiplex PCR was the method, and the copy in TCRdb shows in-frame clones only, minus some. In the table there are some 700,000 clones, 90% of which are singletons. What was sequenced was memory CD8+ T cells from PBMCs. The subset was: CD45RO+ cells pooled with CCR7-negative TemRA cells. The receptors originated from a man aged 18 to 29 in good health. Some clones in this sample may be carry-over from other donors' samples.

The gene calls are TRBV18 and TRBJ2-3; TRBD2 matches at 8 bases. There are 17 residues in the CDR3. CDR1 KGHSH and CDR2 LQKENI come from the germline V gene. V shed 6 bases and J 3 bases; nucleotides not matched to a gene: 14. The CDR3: CASSRSPRRLATDTQYF. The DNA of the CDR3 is TGTGCCAGCTCCCGCAGCCCCCGGAGACTAGCGACAGATACGCAGTATTTT.

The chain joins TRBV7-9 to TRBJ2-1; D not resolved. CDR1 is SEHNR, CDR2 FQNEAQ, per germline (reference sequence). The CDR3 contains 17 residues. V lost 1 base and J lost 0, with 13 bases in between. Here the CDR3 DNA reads TGTGCCAGCAGCTTAGGGGCAGGACGTACCTCCTACAATGAGCAGTTCTTC. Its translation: CASSLGAGRTSYNEQFF.

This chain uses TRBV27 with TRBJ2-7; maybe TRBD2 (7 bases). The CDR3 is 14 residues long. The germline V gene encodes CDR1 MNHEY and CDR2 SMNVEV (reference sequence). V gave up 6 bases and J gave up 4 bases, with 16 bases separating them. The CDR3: CASSTGGLVYEQYF. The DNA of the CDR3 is TGTGCCAGCAGCACCGGGGGGCTGGTTTACGAGCAGTACTTC.

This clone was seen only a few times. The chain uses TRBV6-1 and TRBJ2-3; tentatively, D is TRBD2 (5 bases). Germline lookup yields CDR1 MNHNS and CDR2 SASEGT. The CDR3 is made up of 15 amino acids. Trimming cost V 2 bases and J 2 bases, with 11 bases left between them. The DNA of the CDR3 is TGTGCCAGCAGTGAATGGCAGAGGGCCACAGATACGCAGTATTTT. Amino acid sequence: CASSEWQRATDTQYF.

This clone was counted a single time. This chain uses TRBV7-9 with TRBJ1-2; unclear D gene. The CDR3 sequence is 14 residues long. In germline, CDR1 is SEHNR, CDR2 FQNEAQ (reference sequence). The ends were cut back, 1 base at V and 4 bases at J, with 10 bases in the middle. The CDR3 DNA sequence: TGTGCCAGCAGCTTAGGGGTCGGCCTCTATGGCTACACCTTC. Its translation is CASSLGVGLYGYTF.

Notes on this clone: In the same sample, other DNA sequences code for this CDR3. CDR3 sequence reads: CASSSGSTEAFF. CDR3 in DNA: TGTGCCAGCAGCTCCGGCAGCACTGAAGCTTTCTTT. This chain connects TRBV7-9 to TRBJ1-1; D unclear. Trimming shortened V by 4 bases and J by 4 bases, and 7 bases separated the two germline ends. The CDR3 loop spans 12 amino acids. Per the germline V gene, CDR1 is SEHNR and CDR2 is FQNEAQ (reference sequence).

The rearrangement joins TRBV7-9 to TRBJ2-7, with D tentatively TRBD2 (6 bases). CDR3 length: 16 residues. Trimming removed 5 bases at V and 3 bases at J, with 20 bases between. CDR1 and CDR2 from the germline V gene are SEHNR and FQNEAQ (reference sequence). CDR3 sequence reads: CASSQGREKPLYEQYF. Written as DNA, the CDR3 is TGTGCCAGCAGCCAAGGACGGGAGAAGCCCCTCTACGAGCAGTACTTC.

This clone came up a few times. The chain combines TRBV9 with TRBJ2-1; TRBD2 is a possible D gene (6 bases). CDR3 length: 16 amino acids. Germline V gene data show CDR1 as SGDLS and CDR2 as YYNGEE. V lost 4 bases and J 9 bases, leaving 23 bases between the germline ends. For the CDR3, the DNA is TGTGCCAGCAGCCCCCAGACGGTTTTCCGCGGGACTGAGCAGTTCTTC. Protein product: CASSPQTVFRGTEQFF.

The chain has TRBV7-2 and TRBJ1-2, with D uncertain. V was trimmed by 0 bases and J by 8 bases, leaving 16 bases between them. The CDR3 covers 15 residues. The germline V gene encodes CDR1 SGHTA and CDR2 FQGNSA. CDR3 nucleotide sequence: TGTGCCAGCAGCTTAGCGCGGGGTCAGGAGAGAGGCTACACCTTC. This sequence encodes CASSLARGQERGYTF.

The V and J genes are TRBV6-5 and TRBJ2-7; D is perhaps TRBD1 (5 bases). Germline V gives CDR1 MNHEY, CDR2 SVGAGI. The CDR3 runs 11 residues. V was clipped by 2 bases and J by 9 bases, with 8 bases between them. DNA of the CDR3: TGTGCCAGCAGTTACAGGGGAACGCAGTACTTC. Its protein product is CASSYRGTQYF.

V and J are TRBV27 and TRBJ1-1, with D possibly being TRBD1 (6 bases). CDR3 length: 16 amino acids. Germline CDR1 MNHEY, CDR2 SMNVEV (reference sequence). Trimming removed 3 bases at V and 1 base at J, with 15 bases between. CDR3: CASSFGGGHPNTEAFF. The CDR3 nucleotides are TGTGCCAGCAGTTTTGGCGGGGGGCATCCGAACACTGAAGCTTTCTTT.

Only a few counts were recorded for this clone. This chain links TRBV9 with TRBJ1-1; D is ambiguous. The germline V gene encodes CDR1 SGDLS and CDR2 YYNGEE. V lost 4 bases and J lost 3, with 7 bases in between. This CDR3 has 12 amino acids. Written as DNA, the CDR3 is TGTGCCAGCAGCTCGACGGACACTGAAGCTTTCTTT. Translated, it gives CASSSTDTEAFF.

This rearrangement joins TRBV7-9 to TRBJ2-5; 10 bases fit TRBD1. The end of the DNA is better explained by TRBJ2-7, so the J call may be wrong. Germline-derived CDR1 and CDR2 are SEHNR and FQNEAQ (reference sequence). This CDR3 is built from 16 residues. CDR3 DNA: TGTGCCAGCAGCCCGCGGACAGGGGGAAGGACCTACGAGCAGTACTTC. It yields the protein CASSPRTGGRTYEQYF.

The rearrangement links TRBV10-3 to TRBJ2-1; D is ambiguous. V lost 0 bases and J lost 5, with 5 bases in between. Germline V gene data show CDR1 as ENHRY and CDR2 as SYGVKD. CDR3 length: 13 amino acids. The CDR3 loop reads CAISESQHNEQFF. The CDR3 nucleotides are TGTGCCATCAGTGAGTCACAGCACAATGAGCAGTTCTTC.

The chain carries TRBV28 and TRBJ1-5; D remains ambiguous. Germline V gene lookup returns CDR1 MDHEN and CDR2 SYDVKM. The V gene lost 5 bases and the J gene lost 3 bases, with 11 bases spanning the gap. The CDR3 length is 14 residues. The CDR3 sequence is CASSRLQINQPQHF. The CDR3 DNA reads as TGTGCCAGCAGTAGGTTGCAGATCAATCAGCCCCAGCATTTT.